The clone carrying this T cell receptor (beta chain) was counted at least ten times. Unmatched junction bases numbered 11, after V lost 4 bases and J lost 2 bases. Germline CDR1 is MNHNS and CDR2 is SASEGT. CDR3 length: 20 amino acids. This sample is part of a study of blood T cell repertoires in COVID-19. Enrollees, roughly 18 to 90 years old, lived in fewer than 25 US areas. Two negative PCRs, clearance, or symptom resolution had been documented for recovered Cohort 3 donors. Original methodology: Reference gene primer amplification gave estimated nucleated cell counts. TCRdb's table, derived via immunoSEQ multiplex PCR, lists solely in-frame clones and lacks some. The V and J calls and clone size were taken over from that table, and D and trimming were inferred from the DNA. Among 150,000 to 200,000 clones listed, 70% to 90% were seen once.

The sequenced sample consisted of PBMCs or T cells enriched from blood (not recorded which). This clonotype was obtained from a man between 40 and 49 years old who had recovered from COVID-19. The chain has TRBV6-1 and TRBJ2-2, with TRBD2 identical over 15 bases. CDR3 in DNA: TGTGCCAGCAGTGCGCGACCGGGACTAGCGGGGGGACTAAACACCGGGGAGCTGTTTTTT. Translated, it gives CASSARPGLAGGLNTGELFF.